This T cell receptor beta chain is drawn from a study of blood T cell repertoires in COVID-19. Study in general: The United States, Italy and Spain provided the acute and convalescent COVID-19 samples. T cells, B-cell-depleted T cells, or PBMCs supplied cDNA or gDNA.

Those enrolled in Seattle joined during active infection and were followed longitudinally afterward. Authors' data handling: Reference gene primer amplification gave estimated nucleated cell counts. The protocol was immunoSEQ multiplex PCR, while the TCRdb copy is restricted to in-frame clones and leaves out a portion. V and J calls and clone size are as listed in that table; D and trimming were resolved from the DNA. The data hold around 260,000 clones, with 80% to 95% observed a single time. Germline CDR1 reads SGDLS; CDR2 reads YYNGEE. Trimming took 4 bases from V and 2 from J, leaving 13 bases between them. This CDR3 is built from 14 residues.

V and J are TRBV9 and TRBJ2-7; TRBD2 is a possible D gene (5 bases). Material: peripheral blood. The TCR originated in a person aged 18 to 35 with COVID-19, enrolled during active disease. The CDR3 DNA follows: TGTGCCAGCAGCTCCCAAGCGGAACCCTACGAGCAGTACTTC. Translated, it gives CASSSQAEPYEQYF.